This TCR beta chain was identified during a study of blood T cells in healthy people across ages. Concerning this clonotype itself: The antigen remains undetermined.

Study-level results: Among T cells, TCR beta diversity per million cells dropped roughly linearly as age rose.

Primed by a sample-barcoded 5' primer and a J-beta primer mix, a second PCR proceeded for 7 to 11 cycles. One entry per CDR3 protein results from TCRdb running MiXCR on the 5' RACE reads. The data show 1.5 million or so distinct CDR3 sequences, approximately 43% seen once. Trimming removed 7 bases from V and 1 base from J, with 18 bases in between. The CDR3 consists of 16 residues. The germline gives CDR1 SEHNR, CDR2 FQNEAQ (reference sequence). The chain has TRBV7-9 and TRBJ2-3, with D uncertain. Sequences were obtained from blood. The TCR was taken from a woman aged 18 to 35 in good health. DNA for the CDR3: TGTGCCAGCACCTTCTTGCGGAGCGTGGGCACAGATACGCAGTATTTT. Its protein is CASTFLRSVGTDTQYF. Using reference TRBV7-9 and TRBJ2-3 for the parts outside the CDR3, the full variable domain is DTGVSQNPRHKITKRGQNVTFRCDPISEHNRLYWYRQTLGQGPEFLTYFQNEAQLEKSRLLSDRFSAERPKGSFSTLEIQRTEQGDSAMYLCASTFLRSVGTDTQYFGPGTRLTVL.